Shown below are 17 T cell receptor beta chains from a single sample sequenced in a study of shared T cell receptors in the human thymus (dated by TCRdb to the early 2020s). Receptor libraries were prepared by the immunoSEQ multiplex PCR assay. TCRdb holds this immuneACCESS table with in-frame rearrangements only. Some clones are missing; in checked studies, unresolved V genes explain under half, and the rest has no known cause. The sample table contains 700,000 or so clones; only one count was recorded for 70% to 90% of them. The ten most abundant clones make up around 0.0099% of the sample. These same data were also listed under a study on human thymus T cells.

The sequenced sample was thymocytes. The receptors originated from a girl less than two years old with a congenital heart defect. Donor details come from another sample of the same person, matched by shared clones.

The count of this clone is one. The chain employs TRBV29-1 and TRBJ1-1; TRBD1 is a possible D gene (6 bases). V was cut by 2 bases and J by 5 bases, with 21 bases left in between. The CDR3 totals 16 residues. Germline CDR1 SQVTM, CDR2 ANQGSEA. This CDR3 reads CSVERWGAGRGTEAFF. CDR3 nucleotides: TGCAGCGTTGAAAGGTGGGGGGCAGGGCGGGGGACTGAAGCTTTCTTT. The whole variable domain, remainder taken from reference TRBV29-1 and TRBJ1-1, is SAVISQKPSRDICQRGTSLTIQCQVDSQVTMMFWYRQQPGQSLTLIATANQGSEATYESGFVIDKFPISRPNLTFSTLTVSNMSPEDSSIYLCSVERWGAGRGTEAFFGQGTRLTVV.

The genes are TRBV6-5 and TRBJ1-5; 8 nucleotides align to TRBD1. Unmatched junction bases numbered 6, after V lost 4 bases and J lost 7 bases. This CDR3 comprises 14 residues. Looked up from germline, CDR1 is MNHEY and CDR2 is SVGAGI. CDR3 in amino acids: CASSCDRGGQPQHF. CDR3 coding DNA: TGTGCCAGCAGTTGCGACAGGGGAGGACAGCCCCAGCATTTT.

The V gene is TRBV9, the J gene TRBJ1-5; D call uncertain. The CDR3 spans 17 residues. Trimming stripped 0 bases from V and 1 base from J, with 14 bases between. CDR1 and CDR2 from the germline V gene are SGDLS and YYNGEE. CDR3 amino acids: CASSVEAGQWSNQPQHF. The CDR3, as DNA: TGTGCCAGCAGCGTAGAGGCAGGCCAGTGGAGCAATCAGCCCCAGCATTTT.

The V gene is TRBV9, the J gene TRBJ2-2; 9 nucleotides match TRBD1. Looked up from germline, CDR1 is SGDLS and CDR2 is YYNGEE. The CDR3 length is 17 residues. J was trimmed by 4 bases and V by 0 bases; bases with no gene match: 7. The CDR3 DNA reads TGTGCCAGCAGCGTAGAAAAGGGACAGGGTTTCACCGGGGAGCTGTTTTTT. It translates to CASSVEKGQGFTGELFF.

The chain combines TRBV21-1 with TRBJ2-5; the table's D call of TRBD2 was not tested on the DNA. TRBV21-1 is a pseudogene locus. This CDR3 is built from 12 residues. CDR3 DNA sequence: TGTGCCAGCCAAAAGGAGTGGGAGACCCAGTACTTC. Protein sequence: CASQKEWETQYF.

This clone was detected once. The gene calls are TRBV7-8 and TRBJ1-2, with D possibly TRBD1 on 5 matching bases. Germline-derived CDR1 and CDR2 are SGHVS and FQNEAQ. The CDR3 spans 15 residues. The V gene lost 8 bases and the J gene lost 2 bases, with 18 bases spanning the gap. CDR3 region: CASAGLWGSNYGYTF. The CDR3 nucleotides are TGTGCCAGCGCGGGACTTTGGGGATCAAACTATGGCTACACCTTC.

V usage is TRBV4-1 and J usage is TRBJ1-3; no clear D. Trimming left V 1 base short and J 4 bases short, with 26 bases between. Germline lookup yields CDR1 MGHRA and CDR2 YSYEKL. The length of the CDR3 is 20 residues. CDR3 nucleotides: TGCGCCAGCAGCCAAGTCCCCCCTCAAGTCACTTGGAGGTTGGGAAACACCATATATTTT. Protein sequence: CASSQVPPQVTWRLGNTIYF.

This clone came up a few times. The chain uses TRBV27 and TRBJ1-2; no definite D call. In germline, CDR1 is MNHEY, CDR2 SMNVEV (reference sequence). V was trimmed by 3 bases and J by 8 bases, leaving 22 bases between them. The CDR3 consists of 16 residues. CDR3: CASSFTRVAAGLGYTF. CDR3 DNA: TGTGCCAGCAGTTTTACTAGGGTAGCGGCGGGGTTAGGCTACACCTTC.

The chain's CDR3 is CASINSLNTEAFF. The CDR3 nucleotides read TGTGCCAGCATTAACAGTTTGAACACTGAAGCTTTCTTT. The chain carries TRBV6-6 and TRBJ1-1; the D is unclear. This CDR3 comprises 13 residues. From germline, CDR1 is MNHNY and CDR2 SVGAGI (reference sequence). The V end lost 7 bases, the J end lost 0 bases, and 9 bases lay between the germline ends.

V and J are TRBV6-5 and TRBJ2-5, with TRBD2 matching over 7 bases. This CDR3 is built from 15 residues. Unmatched junction bases numbered 9, after V lost 6 bases and J lost 2 bases. Germline values: CDR1 MNHEY, CDR2 SVGAGI. CDR3 amino acids: CASSNLSGAQETQYF. The CDR3 bases are TGTGCCAGCAGCAACCTAAGCGGGGCACAAGAGACCCAGTACTTC.

The count of this clone is one. The V gene is TRBV5-1, the J gene TRBJ2-7; 8 bases are a match to TRBD1. CDR3 length: 16 residues. V trimming: 3 bases; J trimming: 4 bases; junction bases outside the gene matches: 12. The V gene's germline CDR1 is SGHRS and CDR2 YFSETQ. CDR3 coding DNA: TGCGCCAGCAGCTCATACCAGGGACAGGAATCGTACGAGCAGTACTTC. This translates into CASSSYQGQESYEQYF.

The chain is built from TRBV14 and TRBJ2-5; the match to TRBD1 covers 9 bases. Germline V gives CDR1 SGHDN, CDR2 FVKESK. The CDR3 loop spans 17 amino acids. J lost 1 base, V lost 0 bases, and 6 bases had no gene match. The CDR3 loop is CASSQEEVGQGQETQYF. The CDR3 nucleotides read TGTGCCAGCAGCCAAGAAGAGGTGGGACAGGGCCAAGAGACCCAGTACTTC.

V and J are TRBV7-2 and TRBJ2-3; D is uncertain. The ends were cut back, 7 bases at V and 4 bases at J, with 15 bases in the middle. The CDR3 is made up of 14 amino acids. Germline V CDR1 and CDR2: SGHTA, FQGNSA. The CDR3 bases are TGTGCCAGCAACCACTTAGTTCGTCCAGATACGCAGTATTTT. It specifies CASNHLVRPDTQYF.

The V call is TRBV25-1, the J call TRBJ1-2, with D unresolved. V lost 4 bases to trimming and J lost 3 bases, with 9 bases between them. The germline gives CDR1 MGHDK, CDR2 SYGVNS. The CDR3 has 13 residues. CDR3 sequence reads: CASSVEGYYGYTF. CDR3 in DNA: TGTGCCAGCAGTGTCGAGGGTTACTATGGCTACACCTTC.

The rearrangement joins TRBV2 to TRBJ2-5; the D gene is possibly TRBD2 (5 bases). Germline lookup yields CDR1 SNHLY and CDR2 FYNNEI. Trimming removed 9 bases from V and 3 bases from J, with 11 bases in between. CDR3 length: 12 amino acids. The CDR3 DNA sequence: TGTGCCAGGCTTGGGAGCAAAGAGACCCAGTACTTC. Residues: CARLGSKETQYF.

This chain joins TRBV7-3 and TRBJ1-1, with D tentatively TRBD1 (6 bases). V was cut by 2 bases and J by 1 base, with 11 bases left in between. The CDR3 consists of 15 residues. The germline V gene encodes CDR1 SGHTA and CDR2 FQGTGA. For the CDR3, the DNA is TGTGCCAGCAGCTTATCAGGGGTACCGAACACTGAAGCTTTCTTT. This encodes CASSLSGVPNTEAFF.

The rearrangement links TRBV11-1 to TRBJ2-2, with 14 bases aligning to TRBD2. Unmatched junction bases numbered 11, after V lost 3 bases and J lost 8 bases. The CDR3 has 18 residues. CDR1 is SGHAT, CDR2 FQDESV, per germline (reference sequence). This CDR3 is CASSFSHTGTSGGGELFF. Here the CDR3 DNA reads TGTGCCAGCAGCTTCTCTCACACCGGGACTAGCGGGGGTGGGGAGCTGTTTTTT.